This TCR beta chain was observed in a study of breast tumors, draining lymph nodes, adjacent tissues. Study-wide results and limits: That most tumor T cells come from lymph nodes remained unproven. Tumor and nontumor repertoires were significantly more similar in luminal-like than in basal-like breast cancer. Most tumor T cells seemingly derive from lymph node, then expand in tumor. Tumors had less TCR diversity than lymph nodes, more than nontumor tissue.

TCRdb called the multiplex PCR reads again in MiXCR, with one record for every CDR3 protein. The repertoire has under 25,000 distinct CDR3 sequences, 45% to 75% of them found once; the top ten carry roughly an eighth. As for this clonotype: What it recognizes is unknown.

Germline V lookup: CDR1 DFQATT, CDR2 SNEGSKA (reference sequence). The CDR3 covers 14 residues. The V and J ends lost 4 bases and 9 bases, in that order; junction bases with no gene match: 5. The TCR was taken from a female donor with breast cancer. Some clones in this sample may be carry-over from other donors' samples. The V call is TRBV20-1, the J call TRBJ2-1, with TRBD2 matching 14 bases. The sequenced sample was breast tumor tissue. CDR3 residues: CSAMWTSGRTEQFF. Here the CDR3 DNA reads TGCAGTGCTATGTGGACTAGCGGGAGGACTGAGCAGTTCTTC.